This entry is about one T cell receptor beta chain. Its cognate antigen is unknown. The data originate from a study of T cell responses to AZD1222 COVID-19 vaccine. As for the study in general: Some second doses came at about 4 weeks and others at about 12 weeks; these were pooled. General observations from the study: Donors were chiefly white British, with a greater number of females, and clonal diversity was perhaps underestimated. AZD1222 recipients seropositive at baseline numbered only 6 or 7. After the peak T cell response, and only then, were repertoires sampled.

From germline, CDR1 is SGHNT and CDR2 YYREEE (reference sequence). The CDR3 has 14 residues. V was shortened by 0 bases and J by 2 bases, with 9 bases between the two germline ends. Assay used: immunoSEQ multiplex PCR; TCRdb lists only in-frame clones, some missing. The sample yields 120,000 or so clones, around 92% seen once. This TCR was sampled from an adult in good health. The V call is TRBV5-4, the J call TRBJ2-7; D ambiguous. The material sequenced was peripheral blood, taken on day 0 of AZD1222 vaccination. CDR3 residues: CASSLAKGTYEQYF. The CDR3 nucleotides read TGTGCCAGCAGCTTGGCGAAGGGAACCTACGAGCAGTACTTC.